This TCR beta chain was sequenced during a study of blood T cell repertoires in COVID-19. The table came from immunoSEQ multiplex PCR; TCRdb's copy has only in-frame clones and leaves some out. The sample lists approximately 260,000 clones, around 92% occurring once. This CDR3 region has 13 residues. Germline assignment: CDR1 DFQATT and CDR2 SNEGSKA (reference sequence). Trimming took off 3 bases at V and 4 bases at J, with 13 bases between the two ends. The V and J genes are TRBV20-1 and TRBJ2-7, with TRBD2 as a possible D gene (6 bases). Sequenced input: PBMCs or T cells enriched from blood (not recorded which). The clonotype originates from a woman aged 55-69 years who had recovered from COVID-19. The CDR3 bases are TGCAGTGCTAGTTTTCGGGGGTTATACGAGCAGTACTTC. It codes for CSASFRGLYEQYF.